Below, 9 T cell receptor beta chains from the same sample are listed, as sequenced in a study of blood T cell repertoires in COVID-19. Sequenced by immunoSEQ multiplex PCR; TCRdb stores in-frame clones only, minus some. The repertoire holds tens of thousands of clones, with roughly 90% as singletons. The sample consisted of peripheral blood. The origin of the receptors is a woman aged 80 or older with acute or convalescent COVID-19.

In DNA form, the CDR3 reads TGTGCCAGCAGTGAAGGAAGCTTCACCGGGGAGCTGTTTTTT. The encoded protein is CASSEGSFTGELFF. V gene TRBV2 combines with J gene TRBJ2-2; no clear D gene. The CDR3 is 14 amino acids. V was pared by 1 base and J by 4 bases, with 7 bases between. CDR1 and CDR2 from the germline V gene are SNHLY and FYNNEI.

The rearrangement joins TRBV7-9 to TRBJ1-2, with D hard to call. CDR1 is SEHNR, CDR2 FQNEAQ, per germline (reference sequence). The length of the CDR3 is 13 residues. V was clipped by 1 base and J by 6 bases, with 9 bases between them. Written as DNA, the CDR3 is TGTGCCAGCAGCTTAGGCGGGCAGGATGGCTACACCTTC. Translating gives CASSLGGQDGYTF.

The chain links TRBV18 to TRBJ1-1; TRBD1 is a possible D gene (5 bases). The germline V gene has CDR1 KGHSH and CDR2 LQKENI. Trimming left V 3 bases short and J 7 bases short, with 12 bases between. The CDR3 contains 13 residues. This CDR3 reads CASSPGLIVEAFF. The CDR3 DNA is TGTGCCAGCTCACCGGGGCTCATCGTTGAAGCTTTCTTT.

The rearrangement links TRBV11-1 to TRBJ1-1; 7 bases are a match to TRBD1. This CDR3 has 15 residues. V lost 5 bases, J lost 1 base, and 7 bases stayed unmatched. Germline assignment: CDR1 SGHAT and CDR2 FQDESV (reference sequence). The CDR3 protein is CASSPTTGTNTEAFF. CDR3 sequence (DNA): TGTGCCAGCAGCCCGACGACAGGGACGAACACTGAAGCTTTCTTT.

The V call is TRBV28, the J call TRBJ1-5; 8 bases fit TRBD1. Per the germline V gene, CDR1 is MDHEN and CDR2 is SYDVKM. This CDR3 has 15 residues. Unmatched junction bases numbered 7, after V lost 5 bases and J lost 4 bases. The CDR3 coding sequence is TGTGCCAGCAGTGGACAGGGAAGGCTGAATCAGCCCCAGCATTTT. This codes for CASSGQGRLNQPQHF.

This chain joins TRBV7-6 and TRBJ2-1; 7 nucleotides line up with TRBD1. The CDR3 totals 15 residues. Trimming cost V 1 base and J 5 bases; bases outside gene matches: 5. Germline CDR1 reads SGHVS; CDR2 reads FNYEAQ. In DNA, the CDR3 is TGTGCCAGCAGCTTAGACCCGGGACAGAACAATGAGCAGTTCTTC. This translates into CASSLDPGQNNEQFF.

The chain combines TRBV11-2 with TRBJ2-3, with 8 bases aligning to TRBD2. Trimming took 3 bases from V and 3 from J; bases not matched to a gene: 11. The CDR3 has 17 residues. CDR1 and CDR2 (germline): SGHAT, FQNNGV. In nucleotides, the CDR3 is TGTGCCAGCAGCTTTCGGGGGAGACGGGGGGGTACAGATACGCAGTATTTT. Protein product: CASSFRGRRGGTDTQYF.

V and J are TRBV7-3 and TRBJ2-3; 7 bases agree with TRBD2. The CDR3 covers 16 residues. V lost 4 bases and J lost 5; bases outside the gene matches: 12. Germline V gives CDR1 SGHTA, CDR2 FQGTGA. CDR3 sequence (DNA): TGTGCCAGCAGCTCCCCCGGCGGGAGAGGGATAGATACGCAGTATTTT. It specifies CASSSPGGRGIDTQYF. Together with reference TRBV7-3 and TRBJ2-3, the CDR3 gives the full variable domain: GAGVSQTPSNKVTEKGKYVELRCDPISGHTALYWYRQSLGQGPEFLIYFQGTGAADDSGLPNDRFFAVRPEGSVSTLKIQRTERGDSAVYLCASSSPGGRGIDTQYFGPGTRLTVL.

The rearrangement joins TRBV10-1 to TRBJ2-5, with D possibly being TRBD1 (6 bases). This CDR3 has 15 amino acids. The germline V and J ends were trimmed by 8 bases and 7 bases, with 23 bases remaining between them. Per the germline V gene, CDR1 is WNHNN and CDR2 is SYGVQD (reference sequence). CDR3 DNA sequence: TGCGCCAGCCTATTTGGGACACGACTTTTGGGGACCCAGTACTTC. Amino acid sequence: CASLFGTRLLGTQYF.